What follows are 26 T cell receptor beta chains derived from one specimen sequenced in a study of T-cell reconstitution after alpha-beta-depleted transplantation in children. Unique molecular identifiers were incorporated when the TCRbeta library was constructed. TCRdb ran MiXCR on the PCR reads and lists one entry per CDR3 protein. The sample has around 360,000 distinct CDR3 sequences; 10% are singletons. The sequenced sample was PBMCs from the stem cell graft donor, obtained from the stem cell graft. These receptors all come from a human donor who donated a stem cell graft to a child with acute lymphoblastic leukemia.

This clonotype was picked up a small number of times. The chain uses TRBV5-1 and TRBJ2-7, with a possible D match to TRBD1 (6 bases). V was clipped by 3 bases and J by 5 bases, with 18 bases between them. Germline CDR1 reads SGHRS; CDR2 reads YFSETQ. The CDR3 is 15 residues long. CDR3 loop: CASSWNTGKSDEQYF. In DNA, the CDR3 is TGCGCCAGCAGCTGGAACACAGGGAAGTCAGACGAGCAGTACTTC.

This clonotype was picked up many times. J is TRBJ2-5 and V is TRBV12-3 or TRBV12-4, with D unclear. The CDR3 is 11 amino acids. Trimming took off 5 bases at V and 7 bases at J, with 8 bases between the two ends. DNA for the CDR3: TGTGCCAGCAGTGCCCTGGGGACCCAGTACTTC. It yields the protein CASSALGTQYF.

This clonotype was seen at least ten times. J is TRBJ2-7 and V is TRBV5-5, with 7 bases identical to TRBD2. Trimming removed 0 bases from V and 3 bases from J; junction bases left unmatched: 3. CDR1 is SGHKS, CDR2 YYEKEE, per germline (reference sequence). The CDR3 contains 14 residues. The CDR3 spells CASSLDPSGYEQYF. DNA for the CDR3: TGTGCCAGCAGCTTGGATCCTAGCGGCTACGAGCAGTACTTC.

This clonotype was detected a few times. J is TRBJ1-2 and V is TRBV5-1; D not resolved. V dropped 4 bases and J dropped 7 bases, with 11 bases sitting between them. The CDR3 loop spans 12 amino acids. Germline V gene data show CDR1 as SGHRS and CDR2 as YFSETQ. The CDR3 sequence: CASSRTDGGYTF. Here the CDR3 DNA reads TGCGCCAGCAGCCGGACGGACGGTGGCTACACCTTC.

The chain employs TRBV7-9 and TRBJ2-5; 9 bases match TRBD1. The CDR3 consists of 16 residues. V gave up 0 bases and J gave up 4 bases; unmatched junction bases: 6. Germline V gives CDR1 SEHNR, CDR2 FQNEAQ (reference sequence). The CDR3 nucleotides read TGTGCCAGCAGCTTAGCGGGACAGGGACCTTTAGAGACCCAGTACTTC. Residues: CASSLAGQGPLETQYF.

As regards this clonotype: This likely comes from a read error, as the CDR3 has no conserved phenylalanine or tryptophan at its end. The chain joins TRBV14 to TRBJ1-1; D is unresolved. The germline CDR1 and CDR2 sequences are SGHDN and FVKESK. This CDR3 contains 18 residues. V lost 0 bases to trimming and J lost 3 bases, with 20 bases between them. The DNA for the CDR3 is TGTGCCAGCAGCCAAGACGGCCGATCAACTGGTAGGGACACTGAAGCTTTCTTG. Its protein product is CASSQDGRSTGRDTEAFL.

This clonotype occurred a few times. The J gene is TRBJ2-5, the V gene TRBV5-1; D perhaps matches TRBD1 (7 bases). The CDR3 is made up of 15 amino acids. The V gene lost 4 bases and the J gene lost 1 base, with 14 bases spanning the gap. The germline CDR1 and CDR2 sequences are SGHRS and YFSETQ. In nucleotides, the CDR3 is TGCGCCAGCAGCGAAGGAGGGACAGTCCAAGAGACCCAGTACTTC. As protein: CASSEGGTVQETQYF.

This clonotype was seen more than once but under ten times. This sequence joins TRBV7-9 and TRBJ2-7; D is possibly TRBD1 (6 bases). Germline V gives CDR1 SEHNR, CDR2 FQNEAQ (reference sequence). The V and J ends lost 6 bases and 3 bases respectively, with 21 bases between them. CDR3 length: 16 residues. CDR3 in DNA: TGTGCCAGCAGTTATATGACAGGAGCCTCCCTCTACGAGCAGTACTTC. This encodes CASSYMTGASLYEQYF.

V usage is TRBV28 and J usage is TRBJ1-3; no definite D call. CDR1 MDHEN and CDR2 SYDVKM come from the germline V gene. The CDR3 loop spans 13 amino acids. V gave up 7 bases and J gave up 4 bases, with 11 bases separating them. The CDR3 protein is CASNLLGGNTIYF. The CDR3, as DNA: TGTGCCAGCAATCTGCTTGGGGGAAACACCATATATTTT.

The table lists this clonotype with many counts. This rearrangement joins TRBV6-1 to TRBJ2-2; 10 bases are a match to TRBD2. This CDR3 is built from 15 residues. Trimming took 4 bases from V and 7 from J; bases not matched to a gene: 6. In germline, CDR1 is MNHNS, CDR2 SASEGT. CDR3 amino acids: CASSVQREGFGELFF. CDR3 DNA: TGTGCCAGCAGTGTTCAGCGGGAGGGATTCGGGGAGCTGTTTTTT.

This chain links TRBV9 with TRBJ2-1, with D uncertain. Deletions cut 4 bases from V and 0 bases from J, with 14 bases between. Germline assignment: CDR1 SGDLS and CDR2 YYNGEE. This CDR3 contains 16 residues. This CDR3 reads CASSPYEQSSYNEQFF. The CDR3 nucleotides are TGTGCCAGCAGCCCCTACGAGCAGAGCTCCTACAATGAGCAGTTCTTC. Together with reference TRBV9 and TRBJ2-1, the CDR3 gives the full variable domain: DSGVTQTPKHLITATGQRVTLRCSPRSGDLSVYWYQQSLDQGLQFLIQYYNGEERAKGNILERFSAQQFPDLHSELNLSSLELGDSALYFCASSPYEQSSYNEQFFGPGTRLTVL.

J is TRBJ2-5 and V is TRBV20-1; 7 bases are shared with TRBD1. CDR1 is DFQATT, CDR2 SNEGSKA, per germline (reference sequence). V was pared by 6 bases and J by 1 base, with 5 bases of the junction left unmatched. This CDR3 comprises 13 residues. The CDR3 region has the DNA TGCAGTGCCAAAAGGGACAGCCAAGAGACCCAGTACTTC. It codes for CSAKRDSQETQYF.

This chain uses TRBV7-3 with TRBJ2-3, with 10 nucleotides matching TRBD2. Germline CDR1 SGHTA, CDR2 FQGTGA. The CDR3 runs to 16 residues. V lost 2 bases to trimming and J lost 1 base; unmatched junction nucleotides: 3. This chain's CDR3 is CASSLPSGRGTDTQYF. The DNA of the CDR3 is TGTGCCAGCAGCTTACCGAGCGGGAGGGGCACAGATACGCAGTATTTT.

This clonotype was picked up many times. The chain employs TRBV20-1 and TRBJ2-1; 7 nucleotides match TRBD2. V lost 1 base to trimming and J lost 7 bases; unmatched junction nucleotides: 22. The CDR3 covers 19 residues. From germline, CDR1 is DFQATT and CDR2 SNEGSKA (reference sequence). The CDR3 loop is CSARGGYGAGRSLGNEQFF. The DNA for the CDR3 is TGCAGTGCTAGAGGAGGGTATGGAGCGGGAAGATCGTTAGGGAATGAGCAGTTCTTC.

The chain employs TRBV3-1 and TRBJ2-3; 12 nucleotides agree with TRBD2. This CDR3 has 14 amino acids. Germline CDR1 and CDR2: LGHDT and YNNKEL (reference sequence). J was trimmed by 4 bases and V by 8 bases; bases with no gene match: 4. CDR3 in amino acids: CASGLAGRADTQYF. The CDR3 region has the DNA TGTGCCAGCGGACTAGCGGGAAGAGCAGATACGCAGTATTTT.

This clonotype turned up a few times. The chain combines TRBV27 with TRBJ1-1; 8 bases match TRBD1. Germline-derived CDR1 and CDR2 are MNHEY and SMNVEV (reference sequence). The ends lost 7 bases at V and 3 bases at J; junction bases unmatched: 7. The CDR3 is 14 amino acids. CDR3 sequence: CASTLQGGDTEAFF. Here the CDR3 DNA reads TGTGCCAGCACTCTACAGGGGGGGGACACTGAAGCTTTCTTT.

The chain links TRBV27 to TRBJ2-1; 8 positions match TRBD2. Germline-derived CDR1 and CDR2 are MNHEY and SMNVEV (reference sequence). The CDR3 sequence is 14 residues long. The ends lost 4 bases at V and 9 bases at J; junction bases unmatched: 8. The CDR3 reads CASSSVGRAGEQFF. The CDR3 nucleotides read TGTGCCAGCAGTTCGGTCGGGAGGGCCGGTGAGCAGTTCTTC.

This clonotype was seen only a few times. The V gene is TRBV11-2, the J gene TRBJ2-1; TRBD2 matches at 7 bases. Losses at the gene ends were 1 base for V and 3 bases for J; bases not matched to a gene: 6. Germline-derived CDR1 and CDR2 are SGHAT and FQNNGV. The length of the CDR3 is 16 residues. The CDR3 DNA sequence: TGTGCCAGCAGCTTAGGCGTGGGAGGGGTCTACAATGAGCAGTTCTTC. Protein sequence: CASSLGVGGVYNEQFF.

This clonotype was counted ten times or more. The CDR3 bases are TGTGCCAGCAATAGATACGAGCAGTACTTC. Residues: CASNRYEQYF. The chain has TRBV5-8 and TRBJ2-7; D is uncertain. CDR3 length: 10 residues. The germline V and J ends were trimmed by 6 bases and 4 bases, with 5 bases remaining between them. Germline CDR1 SGHTS, CDR2 YDEGEE.

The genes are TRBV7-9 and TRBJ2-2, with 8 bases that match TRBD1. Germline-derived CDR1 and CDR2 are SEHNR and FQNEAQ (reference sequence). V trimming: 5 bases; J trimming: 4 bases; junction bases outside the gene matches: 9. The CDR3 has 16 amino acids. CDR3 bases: TGTGCCAGCAGCAACTCAAGGACAGGGTTCACCGGGGAGCTGTTTTTT. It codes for CASSNSRTGFTGELFF.

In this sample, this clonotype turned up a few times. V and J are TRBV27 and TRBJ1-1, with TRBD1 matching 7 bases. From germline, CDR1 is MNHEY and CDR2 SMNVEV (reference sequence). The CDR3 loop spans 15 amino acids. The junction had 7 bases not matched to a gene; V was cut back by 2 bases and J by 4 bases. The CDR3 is CASSLVTGAVTEAFF. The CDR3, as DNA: TGTGCCAGCAGTTTAGTAACAGGGGCTGTCACTGAAGCTTTCTTT.

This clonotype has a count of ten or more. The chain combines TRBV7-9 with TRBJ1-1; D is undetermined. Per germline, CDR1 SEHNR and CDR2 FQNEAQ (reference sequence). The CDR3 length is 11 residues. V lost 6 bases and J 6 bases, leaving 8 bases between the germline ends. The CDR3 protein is CASSTAPEAFF. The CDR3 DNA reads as TGTGCCAGCAGTACCGCCCCTGAAGCTTTCTTT.

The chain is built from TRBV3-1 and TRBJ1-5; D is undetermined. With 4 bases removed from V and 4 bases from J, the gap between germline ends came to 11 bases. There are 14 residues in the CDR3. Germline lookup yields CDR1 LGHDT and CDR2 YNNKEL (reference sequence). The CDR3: CASSRGFQNQPQHF. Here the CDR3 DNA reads TGTGCCAGCAGCCGAGGGTTTCAAAATCAGCCCCAGCATTTT.

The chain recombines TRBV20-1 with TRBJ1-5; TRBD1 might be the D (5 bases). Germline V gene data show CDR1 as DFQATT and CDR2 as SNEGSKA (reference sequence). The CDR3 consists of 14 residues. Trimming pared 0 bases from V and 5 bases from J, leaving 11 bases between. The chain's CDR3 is CSARDRPGDQPQHF. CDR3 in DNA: TGCAGTGCTAGAGATCGCCCGGGGGATCAGCCCCAGCATTTT.

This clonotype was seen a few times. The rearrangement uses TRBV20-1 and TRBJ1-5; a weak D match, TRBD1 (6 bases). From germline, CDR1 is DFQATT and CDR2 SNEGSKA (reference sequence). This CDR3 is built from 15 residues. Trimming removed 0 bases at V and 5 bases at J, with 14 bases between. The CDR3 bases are TGCAGTGCTAGAGATTATAGGGGGGTACATCAGCCCCAGCATTTT. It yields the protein CSARDYRGVHQPQHF.

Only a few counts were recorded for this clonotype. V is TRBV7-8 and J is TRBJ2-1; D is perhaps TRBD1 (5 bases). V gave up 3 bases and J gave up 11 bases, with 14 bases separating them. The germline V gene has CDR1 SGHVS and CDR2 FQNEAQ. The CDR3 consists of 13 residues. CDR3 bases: TGTGCCAGCAGCTTTGCTGGGCAGGGTCAGCAGTTCTTC. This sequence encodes CASSFAGQGQQFF.